The 29 T cell receptor beta chains below come from one sample, sequenced in a study of circulating CD8 cells and anti-PD-1 response in melanoma. Each library started from approximately 14 ng of total RNA using the QIAseq Immune Repertoire TCR panel. MiXCR was run by TCRdb on the reads, yielding one entry per CDR3 protein. This sample has about 700 distinct CDR3 sequences, with 4.8% found just once. From live CD3+CD8+TCRalphabeta+ cells, four PD-1 and/or TIGIT subsets were sorted. This specimen consisted of CD8+ T cells from PBMCs, obtained at baseline or after one month of anti-PD-1 therapy (not recorded which). The receptors here all came from a human donor with melanoma.

This clonotype is medium-sized in the sample. The chain employs TRBV24-1 and TRBJ2-2; maybe TRBD1 (6 bases). This CDR3 spans 14 amino acids. Looked up from germline, CDR1 is KGHDR and CDR2 is SFDVKD. Trimming took off 9 bases at V and 5 bases at J, with 15 bases between the two ends. The CDR3 DNA reads as TGTGCCACCGAGGAGGCAGGGGTTACCGGGGAGCTGTTTTTT. Amino acid sequence: CATEEAGVTGELFF.

By frequency in the sample, this clonotype is medium-sized (0.01 to 0.1%). The CDR3 loop is CASSRPGTDLIEQYF. CDR3 in DNA: TGTGCCAGCAGCCGTCCCGGGACAGACTTAATCGAGCAGTACTTC. This rearrangement joins TRBV27 to TRBJ2-7; 7 bases are shared with TRBD1. The CDR3 sequence is 15 residues long. The germline V gene encodes CDR1 MNHEY and CDR2 SMNVEV (reference sequence). V shed 6 bases, J shed 6 bases, and the junction held 14 bases outside the gene matches.

In this sample, this clonotype is large. The chain couples TRBV4-2 to TRBJ2-7, with 9 bases matching TRBD2. Looked up from germline, CDR1 is LGHNA and CDR2 is YNFKEQ. With 2 bases clipped from V and 0 bases from J, the junction kept 5 bases outside the gene matches. This CDR3 has 16 residues. CDR3 nucleotides: TGTGCCAGCAGCCAACAGGCTAGCGGGGTCTCCTACGAGCAGTACTTC. Translating it yields CASSQQASGVSYEQYF.

By its share, this clonotype is medium-sized. The CDR3, as DNA: TGTGCCAGTAGTATCAGCGCCGGCGAGCAGTACTTC. The encoded protein is CASSISAGEQYF. The V call is TRBV19, the J call TRBJ2-7, with unresolved D. The CDR3 is 12 amino acids. V was cut by 3 bases and J by 6 bases, with 9 bases left in between. The germline V gene encodes CDR1 LNHDA and CDR2 SQIVND (reference sequence). The full variable domain, in which reference TRBV19 and TRBJ2-7 provide the parts outside the CDR3, is DGGITQSPKYLFRKEGQNVTLSCEQNLNHDAMYWYRQDPGQGLRLIYYSQIVNDFQKGDIAEGYSVSREKKESFPLTVTSAQKNPTAFYLCASSISAGEQYFGPGTRLTVT.

By share, this clonotype ranks as large. The rearrangement links TRBV5-5 to TRBJ1-3; D is undetermined. Trimming left V 1 base short and J 0 bases short, with 11 bases between. The CDR3 runs to 16 residues. Germline CDR1 reads SGHKS; CDR2 reads YYEKEE (reference sequence). Written as DNA, the CDR3 is TGTGCCAGCAGCTTGACGCGGGCTAGCTCTGGAAACACCATATATTTT. Protein product: CASSLTRASSGNTIYF.

Within the sample, this clonotype is medium-sized. CDR3 residues: CASTPTRQGSTDTQYF. CDR3 DNA sequence: TGTGCCAGCACCCCTACCCGACAGGGAAGCACAGATACGCAGTATTTT. V is TRBV5-5 and J is TRBJ2-3, with TRBD1 identical over 7 bases. Trimming took 6 bases from V and 0 from J; bases not matched to a gene: 10. Germline V lookup: CDR1 SGHKS, CDR2 YYEKEE (reference sequence). The CDR3 spans 16 residues.

The chain uses TRBV19 and TRBJ2-5; 11 positions match TRBD1. The CDR3 consists of 16 residues. Germline-derived CDR1 and CDR2 are LNHDA and SQIVND (reference sequence). The trim removed 6 bases at V and 3 bases at J, leaving 9 bases unmatched. The DNA of the CDR3 is TGTGCCAGTAGCCATCGCCGGGGACAGGGGGAAGAGACCCAGTACTTC. Encoded protein: CASSHRRGQGEETQYF.

This clonotype showed up just a few times. V gene TRBV27 combines with J gene TRBJ1-2, with unresolved D. V lost 0 bases and J 4 bases, leaving 15 bases between the germline ends. Germline assignment: CDR1 MNHEY and CDR2 SMNVEV (reference sequence). The CDR3 contains 16 residues. CDR3 sequence: CASSLSGQPGFYGYTF. The CDR3 bases are TGTGCCAGCAGTTTATCGGGTCAACCAGGATTCTATGGCTACACCTTC.

As concerns this clonotype: This clone may be a read error of a much larger clone one base away. V usage is TRBV19 and J usage is TRBJ1-2; weak D call: TRBD1 (5 bases). Trimming pared 5 bases from V and 1 base from J, leaving 14 bases between. The CDR3 totals 15 residues. Looked up from germline, CDR1 is LNHDA and CDR2 is SQIVND (reference sequence). CDR3 sequence: CASSARGRSNYGYTF. The DNA of the CDR3 is TGTGCCAGTAGTGCCCGGGGCAGGAGTAACTATGGCTACACCTTC.

Sample share makes this clonotype medium-sized. This chain connects TRBV19 to TRBJ2-2; 10 nucleotides agree with TRBD1. Trimming took 3 bases from V and 4 from J; bases not matched to a gene: 5. The CDR3 consists of 16 residues. Looked up from germline, CDR1 is LNHDA and CDR2 is SQIVND (reference sequence). The chain's CDR3 is CASSIGTGEGTGELFF. The CDR3 coding sequence is TGTGCCAGTAGTATCGGGACAGGGGAAGGCACCGGGGAGCTGTTTTTT.

By share of the sample, this clonotype is large. The chain links TRBV2 to TRBJ2-7; D call uncertain. V was pared by 3 bases and J by 6 bases, with 12 bases between. The germline gives CDR1 SNHLY, CDR2 FYNNEI. CDR3 length: 13 residues. The CDR3 sequence is CASSDGGQREQYF. The DNA for the CDR3 is TGTGCCAGCAGTGATGGTGGTCAGCGCGAGCAGTACTTC.

As regards this clonotype: A much bigger clone sits one base away, suggesting this may be a read error. This chain connects TRBV30 to TRBJ2-1; no reliable D call. Germline assignment: CDR1 GTSNPN and CDR2 SVGIG (reference sequence). Trimming pared 0 bases from V and 8 bases from J, leaving 8 bases between. The CDR3 extends over 12 amino acids. This CDR3 reads CAWSVLDYEQFF. CDR3 DNA: TGTGCCTGGAGTGTACTTGACTATGAGCAGTTCTTC.

Sample share makes this clonotype hyperexpanded. The J gene is TRBJ2-4, the V gene TRBV7-2; D gene uncertain. The germline gives CDR1 SGHTA, CDR2 FQGNSA. The length of the CDR3 is 16 residues. V was pared by 5 bases and J by 1 base, with 15 bases between. The CDR3 protein is CASSTVPGGAKNIQYF. CDR3 in DNA: TGTGCCAGCAGCACTGTGCCGGGTGGGGCCAAAAACATTCAGTACTTC.

This clonotype ranks as medium-sized (0.01 to 0.1%). The chain uses TRBV19 and TRBJ2-7, with TRBD1 identical over 10 bases. The ends lost 4 bases at V and 0 bases at J; junction bases unmatched: 3. The CDR3 covers 15 residues. Germline V CDR1 and CDR2: LNHDA, SQIVND (reference sequence). The CDR3 reads CASSSDRGPSYEQYF. In nucleotides, the CDR3 is TGTGCCAGTAGTAGCGACAGGGGGCCCTCCTACGAGCAGTACTTC.

This clonotype is classed as medium-sized. The rearrangement uses TRBV28 and TRBJ2-7, with 8 bases matching TRBD1. The CDR3 spans 14 residues. Germline V gene sequence: CDR1 MDHEN, CDR2 SYDVKM. J was trimmed by 2 bases and V by 5 bases; bases with no gene match: 5. The chain's CDR3 is CASSPTGDPYEQYF. The DNA for the CDR3 is TGTGCCAGCAGTCCGACAGGGGACCCCTACGAGCAGTACTTC.

In its sample, this clonotype was seen a few times. A read error may explain this, as a much larger clone is one base away. The V call is TRBV29-1, the J call TRBJ2-7; 8 bases fit TRBD2. Losses at the gene ends were 7 bases for V and 2 bases for J; bases not matched to a gene: 10. Per the germline V gene, CDR1 is SQVTM and CDR2 is ANQGSEA. This CDR3 has 14 amino acids. The CDR3 spells CSARAGGAAYEQYF. In nucleotides, the CDR3 is TGCAGCGCCCGGGCCGGGGGGGCCGCCTACGAGCAGTACTTC.

This clonotype is large (0.1 to 1%) within its sample. The CDR3 region has the DNA TGCGCCAGCAGCCAAGCTGGGAACACTGAAGCTTTCTTT. Translating gives CASSQAGNTEAFF. This chain uses TRBV4-3 with TRBJ1-1; unclear D gene. This CDR3 is built from 13 residues. V shed 1 base and J shed 1 base, with 4 bases lying between them. In germline, CDR1 is LGHNA, CDR2 YSLEER.

This clonotype is labeled as large. The V call is TRBV27, the J call TRBJ2-1; tentatively, D is TRBD1 or TRBD2 (5 bases each). CDR1 and CDR2 from the germline V gene are MNHEY and SMNVEV (reference sequence). The CDR3 sequence is 13 residues long. V gave up 5 bases and J gave up 6 bases, with 11 bases separating them. In nucleotides, the CDR3 is TGTGCCAGCAGTCCAGGGCGGGCCAATGAGCAGTTCTTC. Translated: CASSPGRANEQFF.

By frequency in the sample, this clonotype is large. The V and J genes are TRBV7-6 and TRBJ2-3; no reliable D call. Germline CDR1 reads SGHVS; CDR2 reads FNYEAQ. The V end was cut by 5 bases, the J end by 3 bases, with 6 bases between. This CDR3 spans 12 amino acids. The DNA for the CDR3 is TGTGCCAGCAGCGACGGGACAGATACGCAGTATTTT. Residues: CASSDGTDTQYF.

Concerning this clonotype itself: Sequence at one end of the junction differs from germline and may be a read error. V usage is TRBV6-2 or TRBV6-3 and J usage is TRBJ2-2; possible D gene TRBD2, 5 bases. This CDR3 comprises 12 residues. CDR1 and CDR2 from the germline V gene are MNHEY and SVGEGT. As DNA, the CDR3 is TGTGCCAGCAGCTACAACACCGGGGAGCTGCTTTTT. Translating gives CASSYNTGELLF.

This clonotype is medium-sized. The chain has TRBV7-3 and TRBJ2-5; 13 bases fit TRBD2. V lost 4 bases to trimming and J lost 4 bases; unmatched junction nucleotides: 3. The CDR3 is 15 amino acids. Germline lookup yields CDR1 SGHTA and CDR2 FQGTGA. DNA of the CDR3: TGTGCCAGCAGCTCAGGGACTAGCGGGGTAGAGACCCAGTACTTC. It codes for CASSSGTSGVETQYF.

By frequency in the sample, this clonotype is large. The V gene is TRBV3-1, the J gene TRBJ2-5, with D tentatively TRBD2 (6 bases). Between the trimmed V and J ends, which lost 1 base and 4 bases, there was a span of 13 bases. This CDR3 has 15 amino acids. CDR1 is LGHDT and CDR2 is YNNKEL in the germline V gene (reference sequence). The CDR3 DNA reads as TGTGCCAGCAGCCAAGGGGGGAGGAGGGCAGAGACCCAGTACTTC. Translating it yields CASSQGGRRAETQYF.

By share, this clonotype ranks as large (0.1 to 1%). The genes are TRBV24-1 and TRBJ2-1, with TRBD1 matching over 8 bases. The CDR3 totals 15 residues. Germline lookup yields CDR1 KGHDR and CDR2 SFDVKD. Trimming took 2 bases from V and 15 from J; bases not matched to a gene: 14. The DNA of the CDR3 is TGTGCCACCAGTGATTCTTCCGGACAGGGTTTTTCCAGGTTCTTC. Translating gives CATSDSSGQGFSRFF.

A few counts support this clonotype. The rearrangement links TRBV11-1 to TRBJ1-2; D is unresolved. The germline CDR1 and CDR2 sequences are SGHAT and FQDESV (reference sequence). The CDR3 is made up of 16 amino acids. V lost 0 bases, J lost 4 bases, and 15 bases lay in between. Here the CDR3 reads CASSLAQSAKGYGYTF. The CDR3 coding sequence is TGTGCCAGCAGCTTAGCGCAGTCGGCGAAGGGCTATGGCTACACCTTC.

By sample share, this clonotype is medium-sized. The rearrangement links TRBV20-1 to TRBJ2-4; the match to TRBD2 covers 10 bases. Germline V CDR1 and CDR2: DFQATT, SNEGSKA (reference sequence). The junction had 3 bases not matched to a gene; V was cut back by 1 base and J by 6 bases. The CDR3 is 14 residues long. The CDR3 protein is CSARALAGGNIQYF. CDR3 coding DNA: TGCAGTGCTAGAGCGTTAGCGGGGGGAAACATTCAGTACTTC.

By share of the sample, this clonotype is large. This chain joins TRBV27 and TRBJ1-1, with D unclear. V dropped 3 bases and J dropped 1 base, with 9 bases sitting between them. This CDR3 contains 14 residues. Germline lookup yields CDR1 MNHEY and CDR2 SMNVEV (reference sequence). CDR3: CASSFSGWNTEAFF. The CDR3 DNA sequence: TGTGCCAGCAGTTTTTCGGGATGGAACACTGAAGCTTTCTTT.

By sample share, this clonotype is large. The rearrangement links TRBV27 to TRBJ2-5; 7 positions match TRBD1. The V segment lost 6 bases and the J segment 2 bases; nucleotides outside the gene matches: 6. Germline loops: CDR1 MNHEY, CDR2 SMNVEV (reference sequence). The CDR3 extends over 14 amino acids. The DNA for the CDR3 is TGTGCCAGCAGCAAAACAGGGGTTCAAGAGACCCAGTACTTC. This encodes CASSKTGVQETQYF.

Within the sample, this clonotype is medium-sized. The genes are TRBV28 and TRBJ2-7; 7 bases match TRBD2. Germline V lookup: CDR1 MDHEN, CDR2 SYDVKM. The CDR3 runs to 14 residues. Trimming cost V 3 bases and J 3 bases; bases outside gene matches: 5. CDR3 sequence (DNA): TGTGCCAGCAGTTTCCTAGCGGAGATCTACGAGCAGTACTTC. It codes for CASSFLAEIYEQYF.

This clonotype counts as large. This chain joins TRBV6-6 and TRBJ2-1; D is ambiguous. Germline V lookup: CDR1 MNHNY, CDR2 SVGAGI (reference sequence). The V end lost 4 bases, the J end lost 9 bases, and 10 bases lay between the germline ends. This CDR3 spans 12 amino acids. CDR3 loop: CASSLPWGEQFF. The CDR3 bases are TGTGCCAGCAGTTTACCCTGGGGTGAGCAGTTCTTC.